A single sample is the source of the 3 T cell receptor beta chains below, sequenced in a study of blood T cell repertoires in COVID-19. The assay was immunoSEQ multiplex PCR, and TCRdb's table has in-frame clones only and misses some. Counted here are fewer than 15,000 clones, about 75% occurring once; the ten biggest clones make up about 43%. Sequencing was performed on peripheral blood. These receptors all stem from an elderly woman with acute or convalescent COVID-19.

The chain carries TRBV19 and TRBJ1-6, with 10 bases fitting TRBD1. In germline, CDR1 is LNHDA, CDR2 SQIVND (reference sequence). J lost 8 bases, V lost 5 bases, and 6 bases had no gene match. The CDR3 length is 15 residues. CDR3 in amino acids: CASSYDGTGDSPLHF. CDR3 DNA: TGTGCCAGTAGTTATGACGGGACAGGGGATTCACCCCTCCACTTT. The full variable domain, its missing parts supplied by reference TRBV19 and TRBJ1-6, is DGGITQSPKYLFRKEGQNVTLSCEQNLNHDAMYWYRQDPGQGLRLIYYSQIVNDFQKGDIAEGYSVSREKKESFPLTVTSAQKNPTAFYLCASSYDGTGDSPLHFGNGTRLTVT.

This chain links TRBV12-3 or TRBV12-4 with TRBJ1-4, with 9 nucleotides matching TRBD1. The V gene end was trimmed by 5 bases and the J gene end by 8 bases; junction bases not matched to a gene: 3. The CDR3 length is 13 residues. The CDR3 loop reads CASSNTGGEKLFF. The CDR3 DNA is TGTGCCAGCAGTAATACAGGGGGCGAAAAACTGTTTTTT.

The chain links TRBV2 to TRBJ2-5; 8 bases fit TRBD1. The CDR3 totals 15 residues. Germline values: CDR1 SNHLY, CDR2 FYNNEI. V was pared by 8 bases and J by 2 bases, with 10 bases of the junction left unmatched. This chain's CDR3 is CASERGQAVQETQYF. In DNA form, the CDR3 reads TGTGCCAGCGAACGGGGACAGGCCGTACAAGAGACCCAGTACTTC.